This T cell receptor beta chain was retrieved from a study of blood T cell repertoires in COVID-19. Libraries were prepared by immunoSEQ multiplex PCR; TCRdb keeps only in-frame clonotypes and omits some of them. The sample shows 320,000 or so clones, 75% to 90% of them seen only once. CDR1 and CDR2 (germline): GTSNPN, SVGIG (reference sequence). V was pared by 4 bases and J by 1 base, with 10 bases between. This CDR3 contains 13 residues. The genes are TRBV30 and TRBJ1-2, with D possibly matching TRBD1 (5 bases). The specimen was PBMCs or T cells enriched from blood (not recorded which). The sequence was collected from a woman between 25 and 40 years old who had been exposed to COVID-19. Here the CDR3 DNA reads TGTGCCTGGAATTTGGGGCTTAACTATGGCTACACCTTC. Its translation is CAWNLGLNYGYTF.